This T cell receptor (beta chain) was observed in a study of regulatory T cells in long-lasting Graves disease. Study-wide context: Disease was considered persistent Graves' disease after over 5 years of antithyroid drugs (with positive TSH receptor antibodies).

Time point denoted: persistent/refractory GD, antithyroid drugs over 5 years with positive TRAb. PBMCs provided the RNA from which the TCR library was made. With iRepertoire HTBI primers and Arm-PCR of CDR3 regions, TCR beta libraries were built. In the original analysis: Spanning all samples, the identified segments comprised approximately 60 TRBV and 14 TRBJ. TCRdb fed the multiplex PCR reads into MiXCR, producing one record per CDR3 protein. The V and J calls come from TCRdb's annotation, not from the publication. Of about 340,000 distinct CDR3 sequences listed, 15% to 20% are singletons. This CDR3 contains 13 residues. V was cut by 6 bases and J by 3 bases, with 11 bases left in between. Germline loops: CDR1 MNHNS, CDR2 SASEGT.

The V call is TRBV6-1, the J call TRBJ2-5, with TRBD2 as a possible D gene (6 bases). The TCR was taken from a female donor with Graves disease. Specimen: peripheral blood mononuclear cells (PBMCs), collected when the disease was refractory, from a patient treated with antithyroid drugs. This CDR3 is CASRTLAKETQYF. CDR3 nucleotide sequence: TGTGCCAGCAGAACCCTAGCGAAAGAGACCCAGTACTTC.